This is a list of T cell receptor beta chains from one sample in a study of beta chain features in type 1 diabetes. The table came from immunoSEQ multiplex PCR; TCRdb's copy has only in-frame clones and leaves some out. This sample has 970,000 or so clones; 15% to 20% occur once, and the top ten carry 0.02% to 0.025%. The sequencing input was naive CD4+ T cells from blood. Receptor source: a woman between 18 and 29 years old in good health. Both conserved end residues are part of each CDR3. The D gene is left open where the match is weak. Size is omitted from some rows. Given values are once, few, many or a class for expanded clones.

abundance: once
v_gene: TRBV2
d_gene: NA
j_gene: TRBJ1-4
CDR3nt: TGTGCCAGCAAGACGGAAGTTAATGAAAAACTGTTTTTT
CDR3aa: CASKTEVNEKLFF

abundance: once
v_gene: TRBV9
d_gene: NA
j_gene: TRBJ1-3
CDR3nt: TGTGCCAGCAGCCCACGGACAGATCCCTCTGGAAACACCATATATTTT
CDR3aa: CASSPRTDPSGNTIYF

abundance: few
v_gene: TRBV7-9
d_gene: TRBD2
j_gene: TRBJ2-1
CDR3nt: TGTGCCAGCAGCTTAGGGGCTAGCGGTAAGAATGAGCAGTTCTTC
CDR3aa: CASSLGASGKNEQFF

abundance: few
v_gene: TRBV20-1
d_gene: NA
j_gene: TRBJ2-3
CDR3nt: TGCAGTGCCTTTTCCAGGGATACGCAGTATTTT
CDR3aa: CSAFSRDTQYF

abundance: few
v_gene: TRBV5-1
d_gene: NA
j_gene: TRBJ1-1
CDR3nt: TGCGCCAGCAGCATACAGGGGAACACTGAAGCTTTCTTT
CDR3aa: CASSIQGNTEAFF

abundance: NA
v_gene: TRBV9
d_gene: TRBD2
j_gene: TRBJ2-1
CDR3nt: TGTGCCAGCAGCGCACCCTTTAGCGGGGAGCAGTTCTTC
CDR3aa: CASSAPFSGEQFF

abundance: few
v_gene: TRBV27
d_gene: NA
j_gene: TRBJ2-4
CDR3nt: TGTGCCAGCAGTTTATCCCGGGATTGGAACATTCAGTACTTC
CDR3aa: CASSLSRDWNIQYF

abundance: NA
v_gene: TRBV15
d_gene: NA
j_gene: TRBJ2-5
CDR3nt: TGTGCCACCAGTCGGCCCCGAGAGACCCAGTACTTC
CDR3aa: CATSRPRETQYF

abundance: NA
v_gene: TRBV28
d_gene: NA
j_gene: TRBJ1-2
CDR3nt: TGTGCCAGCAGAGAGGGGGGACGTAACTATGGCTACACCTTC
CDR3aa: CASREGGRNYGYTF

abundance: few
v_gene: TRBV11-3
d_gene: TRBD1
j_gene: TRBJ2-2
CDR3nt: TGTGCCAGCAGCCGACAGGGATTCGGCGGGGAGCTGTTTTTT
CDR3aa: CASSRQGFGGELFF

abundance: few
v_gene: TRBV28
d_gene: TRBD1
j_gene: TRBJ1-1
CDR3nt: TGTGCCAGCAGTTTCGGGGACAGGGATGAAGCTTTCTTT
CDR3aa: CASSFGDRDEAFF

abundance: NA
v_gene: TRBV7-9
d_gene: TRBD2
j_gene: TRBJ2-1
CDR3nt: TGTGCCAGCAGCTTACGGACTAGCGGGAGCTACAATGAGCAGTTCTTC
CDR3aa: CASSLRTSGSYNEQFF

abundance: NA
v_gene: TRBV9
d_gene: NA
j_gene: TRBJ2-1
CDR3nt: TGTGCCAGCAGCGCTGGGCGACTAGGTCGCGGTGAGCAGTTCTTC
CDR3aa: CASSAGRLGRGEQFF

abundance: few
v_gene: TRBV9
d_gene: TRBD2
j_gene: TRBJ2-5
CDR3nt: TGTGCCAGCAGCGTAGGACTAGCCGTGCGGGGGGCGGAGACCCAGTACTTC
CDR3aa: CASSVGLAVRGAETQYF

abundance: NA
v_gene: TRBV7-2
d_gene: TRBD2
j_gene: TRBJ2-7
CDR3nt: TGTGCCAGCGCCCTAGCGCGGGGACTAGCAAATTCGAGGTCCTACGAGCAGTACTTC
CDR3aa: CASALARGLANSRSYEQYF

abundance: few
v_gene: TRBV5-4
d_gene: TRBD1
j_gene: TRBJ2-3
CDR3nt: TGTGCCAGCGGCGTGACAGGGTTGGCAGATACGCAGTATTTT
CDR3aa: CASGVTGLADTQYF